This TCR beta chain was observed in a study of blood T cell repertoires in COVID-19. Across the study: Italy, Spain and the United States were the sources of the convalescent and acute COVID-19 samples. The cDNA or gDNA used as material had been derived from T cells, B-cell-depleted T cells, or PBMCs.

TCRdb's copy holds only in-frame clones and misses some; the assay was immunoSEQ multiplex PCR. The sample yields about 110,000 clones, more than 75% seen once. The CDR3 has 16 amino acids. The J segment lost 0 bases and the V segment lost 6 bases, leaving 11 bases of the junction unmatched. Germline values: CDR1 SGHDT, CDR2 YYEEEE. The V call is TRBV5-6, the J call TRBJ2-7, with TRBD2 identical over 8 bases. Material: peripheral blood. This receptor was obtained from a human donor in a cohort sampled during active COVID-19. CDR3 residues: CASNKAGDGSSYEQYF. The CDR3 DNA reads TGTGCCAGCAATAAAGCGGGAGATGGGAGCTCCTACGAGCAGTACTTC.